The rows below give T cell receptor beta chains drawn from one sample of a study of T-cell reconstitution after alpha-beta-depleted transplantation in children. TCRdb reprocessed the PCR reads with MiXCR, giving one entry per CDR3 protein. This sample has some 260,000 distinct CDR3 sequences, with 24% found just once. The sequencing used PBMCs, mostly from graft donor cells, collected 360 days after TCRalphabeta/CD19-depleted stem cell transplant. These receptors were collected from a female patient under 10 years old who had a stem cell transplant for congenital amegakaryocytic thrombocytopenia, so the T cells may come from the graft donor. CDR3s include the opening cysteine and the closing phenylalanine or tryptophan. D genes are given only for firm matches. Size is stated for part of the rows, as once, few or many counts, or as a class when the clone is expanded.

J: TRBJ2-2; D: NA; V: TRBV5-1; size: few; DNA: TGCGCCAGCAGCTCGGAGGTTTCGTCCGGGGAGCTGTTTTTT; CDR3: CASSSEVSSGELFF
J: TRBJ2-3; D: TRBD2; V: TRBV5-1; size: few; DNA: TGCGCCAGCAGCTTGAGAGTGGGGCTCCAGCGGGAGGGATTAAGCACAGATACGCAGTATTTT; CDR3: CASSLRVGLQREGLSTDTQYF
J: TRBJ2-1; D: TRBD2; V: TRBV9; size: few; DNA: TGTGCCAGCAGCCCCCGGACTAGCGGCTCCTACAATGAGCAGTTCTTC; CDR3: CASSPRTSGSYNEQFF
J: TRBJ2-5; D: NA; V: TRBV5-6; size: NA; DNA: TGTGCCAGCAATCCGGGGCCCCAAGAGACCCAGTACTTC; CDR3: CASNPGPQETQYF
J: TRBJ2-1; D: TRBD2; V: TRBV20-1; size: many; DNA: TGCAGTGTAACACTAGCGGGGGCCTACAATGAGCAGTTCTTC; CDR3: CSVTLAGAYNEQFF
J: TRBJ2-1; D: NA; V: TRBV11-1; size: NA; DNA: TGTGCCAGCAGCGCAGGACAGAACTACAATGAGCAGTTCTTC; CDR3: CASSAGQNYNEQFF
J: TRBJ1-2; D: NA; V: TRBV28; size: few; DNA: TGTGCCAGCAGACAGAATAACTATGGCTACACCTTC; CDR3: CASRQNNYGYTF
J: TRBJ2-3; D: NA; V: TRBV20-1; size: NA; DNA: TGCAGTGCTTTTCGGGACTTTCGGTATTTT; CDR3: CSAFRDFRYF
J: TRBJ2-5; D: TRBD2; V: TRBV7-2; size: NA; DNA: TGTGCCAGCAGCTTAGCCCCCGGGACTACCCAAGAGACCCAGTACTTC; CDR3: CASSLAPGTTQETQYF
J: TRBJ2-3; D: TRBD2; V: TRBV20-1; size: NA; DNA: TGCAGTGCTAGGACTAGCGGAGGCACAGATACGCAGTATTTT; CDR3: CSARTSGGTDTQYF
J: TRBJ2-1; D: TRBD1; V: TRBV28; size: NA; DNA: TGTGCCAGCAGTGGGGGACAGGAACCCTTGGATGAGCAGTTCTTC; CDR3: CASSGGQEPLDEQFF
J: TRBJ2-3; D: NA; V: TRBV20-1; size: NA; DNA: TGCAGTGCTAAGCCGTTCACAGATACGCAGTATTTT; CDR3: CSAKPFTDTQYF
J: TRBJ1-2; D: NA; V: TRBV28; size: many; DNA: TGTGCCAGCAGTTTATTGTTCTATGGCTACACCTTC; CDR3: CASSLLFYGYTF
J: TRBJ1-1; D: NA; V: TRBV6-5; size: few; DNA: TGTGCCAGCAGTTACTCGACCCGAGGTGACACTGAAGCTTTCTTT; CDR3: CASSYSTRGDTEAFF
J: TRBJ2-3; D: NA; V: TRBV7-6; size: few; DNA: TGTGCCAGTGCGCGGGTCGGCGGCTTCACAGATACGCAGTATTTT; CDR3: CASARVGGFTDTQYF
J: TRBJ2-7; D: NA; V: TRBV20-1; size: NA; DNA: TGCAGTGCTATTCCAGATCACACATCAGAATTAGCGTCCTACGAGCAGTACTTC; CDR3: CSAIPDHTSELASYEQYF
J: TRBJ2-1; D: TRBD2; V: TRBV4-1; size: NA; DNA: TGCGCCAGCAGCTCGCGCCCCGAAGCGGGAGCGTACAATGAGCAGTTCTTC; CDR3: CASSSRPEAGAYNEQFF
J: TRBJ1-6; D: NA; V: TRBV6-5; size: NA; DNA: TGTGCCAGCAGTTACTCCCTACCACCCCAAGGGGTTTCACCCCTCCACTTT; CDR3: CASSYSLPPQGVSPLHF
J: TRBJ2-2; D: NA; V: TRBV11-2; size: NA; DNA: TGTGCCAGCAGCTCGATTCGAAAGGCAGGGGAGCTGTTTTTT; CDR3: CASSSIRKAGELFF
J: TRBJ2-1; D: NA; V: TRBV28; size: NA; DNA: TGTGCCCGGACGGTCGACACCTACAATGAGCAGTTCTTC; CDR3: CARTVDTYNEQFF
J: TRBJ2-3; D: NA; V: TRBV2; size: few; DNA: TGTGCCAGCAGTGTCATGGGGGACCGCACAGATACGCAGTATTTT; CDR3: CASSVMGDRTDTQYF
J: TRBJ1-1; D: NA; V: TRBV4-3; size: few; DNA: TGCGCCAGCAGCCAAGATCGGAAGGGGTCAGTGAACACTGAAGCTTTCTTT; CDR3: CASSQDRKGSVNTEAFF
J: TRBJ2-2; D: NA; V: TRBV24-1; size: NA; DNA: TGTGCCACCAGTGATTTGCGGCGGACAATTCCCGGGGAGCTGTTTTTT; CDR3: CATSDLRRTIPGELFF
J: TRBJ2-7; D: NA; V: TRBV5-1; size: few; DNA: TGCGCCAGCAGCTTTATCGGGTACGAGCAGTACTTC; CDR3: CASSFIGYEQYF
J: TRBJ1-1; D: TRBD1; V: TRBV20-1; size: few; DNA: TGCAGTGCCCACTCAGCCGGGACAGGGACCACTGAAGCTTTCTTT; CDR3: CSAHSAGTGTTEAFF
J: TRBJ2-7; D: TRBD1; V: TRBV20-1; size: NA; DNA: TGCAGTGCTAGAGGTAGACAGGGAAGGTCCTACGAGCAGTACTTC; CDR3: CSARGRQGRSYEQYF
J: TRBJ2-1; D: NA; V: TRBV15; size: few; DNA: TGTGCCACCAGCAGAGTCCTCCGACTAGGGGAAAGTGAGCAGTTCTTC; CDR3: CATSRVLRLGESEQFF
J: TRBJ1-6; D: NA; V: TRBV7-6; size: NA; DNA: TGTGCCAGCAGCCGCGGGCCTGATTCACCCCTCCACTTT; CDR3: CASSRGPDSPLHF
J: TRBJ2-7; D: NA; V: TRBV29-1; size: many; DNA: TGCAGCGTTGAAGTAGGCGATGGTTACGAGCAGTACTTC; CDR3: CSVEVGDGYEQYF
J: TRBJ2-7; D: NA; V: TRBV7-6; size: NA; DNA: TGTGCCAGCAGCTTAGAAATAGGCAGCCCCTACGAGCAGTACTTC; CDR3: CASSLEIGSPYEQYF
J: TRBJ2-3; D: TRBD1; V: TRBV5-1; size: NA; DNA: TGCGCCAGCAGCTCCCGGGACAGCAGCACAGATACGCAGTATTTT; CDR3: CASSSRDSSTDTQYF
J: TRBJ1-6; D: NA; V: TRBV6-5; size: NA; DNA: TGTGCCAGCAGTTCGGTTCAGAGTCATAATTCACCCCTCCACTTT; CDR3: CASSSVQSHNSPLHF
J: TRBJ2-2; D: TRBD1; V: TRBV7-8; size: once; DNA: TGTGCCAGCAACTGGAGACAGGGGCGTGGCGGGGAGCTGTTTTTT; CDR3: CASNWRQGRGGELFF
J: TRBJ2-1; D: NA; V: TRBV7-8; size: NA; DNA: TGTGCCAGCAGCTGGCGACTAGTATCTTGGGCGGAGCAGTTCTTC; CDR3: CASSWRLVSWAEQFF
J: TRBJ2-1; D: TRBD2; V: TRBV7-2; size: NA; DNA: TGTGCCAGCAGCTTAGGGGGGGGGACTAGCGGCAATGAGCAGTTCTTC; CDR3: CASSLGGGTSGNEQFF
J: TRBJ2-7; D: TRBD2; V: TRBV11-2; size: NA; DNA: TGTGCCAGCAGCAAACTAAGCGGGGGGGCTTACGAGCAGTACTTC; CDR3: CASSKLSGGAYEQYF
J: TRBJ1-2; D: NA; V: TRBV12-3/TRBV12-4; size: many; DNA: TGTGCCAGCAGTTCGCGGGCCGGCTACACCTTC; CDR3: CASSSRAGYTF
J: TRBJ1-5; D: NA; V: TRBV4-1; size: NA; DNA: TGCGCCAGCAGCCCGAAGGGAGCGGGTAGCAATCAGCCCCAGCATTTT; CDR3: CASSPKGAGSNQPQHF
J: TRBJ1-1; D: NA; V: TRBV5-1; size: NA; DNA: TGCGCCAGCAGCTTGGGGGCAGGATTGAACACTGAAGCTTTCTTT; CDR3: CASSLGAGLNTEAFF
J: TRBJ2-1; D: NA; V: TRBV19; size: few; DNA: TGTGCCAGTAGTGGGGGATATGGGACTTACAATGAGCAGTTCTTC; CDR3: CASSGGYGTYNEQFF
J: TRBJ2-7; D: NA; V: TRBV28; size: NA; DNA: TGTGCCAGCAGTTCCGCGACAGGGAGGTATTACGAGCAGTACTTC; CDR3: CASSSATGRYYEQYF
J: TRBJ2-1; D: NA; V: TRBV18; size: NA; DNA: TGTGCCAGCTCACCGGGGCGGATGGGCTATGAGCAGTTCTTC; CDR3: CASSPGRMGYEQFF
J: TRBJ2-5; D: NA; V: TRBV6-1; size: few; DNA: TGTGCCAGCAGTCCTTACGGTCTCGGGGCTCGAGAGACCCAGTACTTC; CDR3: CASSPYGLGARETQYF
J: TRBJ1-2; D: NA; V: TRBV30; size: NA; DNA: TGTGCCTGGTTCAGCAGGGCCCTCTATGATGGCTACACCTTC; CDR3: CAWFSRALYDGYTF
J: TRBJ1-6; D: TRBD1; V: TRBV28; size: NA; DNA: TGTGCCAGCAGTTTAAGGGGGCTATATTCACCCCTCCACTTT; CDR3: CASSLRGLYSPLHF
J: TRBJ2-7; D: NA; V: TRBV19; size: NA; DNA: TGTGCCAGCCGGAAAGACCCCACCTACGAGCAGTACTTC; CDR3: CASRKDPTYEQYF
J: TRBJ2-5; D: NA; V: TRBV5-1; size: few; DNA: TGCGCCAGCAGCTTGGTTTTCCGGGGAGACCAAGAGACCCAGTACTTC; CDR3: CASSLVFRGDQETQYF
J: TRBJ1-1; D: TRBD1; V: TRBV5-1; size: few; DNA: TGCGCCAGCAGCTCTAGGACAGGGCCGAACACTGAAGCTTTCTTT; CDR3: CASSSRTGPNTEAFF